A single T cell receptor beta chain is shown here with its context. The antigen it binds to is not known. Base quality data are lacking; no much larger clone is found one base away. From frozen aliquots of unsorted single-cell suspensions, genomic DNA was isolated using the QIAamp DNA kit. Surgically resected non-small cell lung cancer tissue was used for the tumour samples. Tissues were received within 2 hours of resection and processed immediately into single-cell suspensions. Tissue was mechanically dissociated and enzymatically digested with DNase I, collagenase I and hyaluronidase for approximately 30 minutes at 37 °C, then filtered and RBC-lysed. From the cysteine through the phenylalanine, the CDR3 covers 13 amino acids. Just CDR3 DNA is preserved here, 39 bases in frame from base 1. The trim is 6 bases for V and 5 bases for J, with a gap of 13 bases between the germline ends. CDR1 MNHNY and CDR2 SVGAGI are derived from the germline V gene (reference sequence).

This sample stems from a study of immune cell composition in non-small cell lung cancer (dated by TCRdb to the late 2010s). About the study as a whole: Histologic subtype, mainly lung adenocarcinoma or squamous cell carcinoma, was assigned on the basis of H&E together with p63, CK5, Napsin A and TTF-1 immunohistochemistry. TCR-beta sequencing from Adaptive Biotechnologies was done on a few dozen paired sets of NSCLC tumour and non-adjacent lung specimens and on 20 to 30 tumour-only specimens. Supplementary cohort #1 consisted of ten or so lung adenocarcinoma cases with paired tumour/lung TCR-beta sequencing and with TIL populations generated to assess tumour reactivity. Several tumour specimens with TCR-beta data were rare histological subtypes and were excluded from the subtype comparisons. General findings and caveats noted by the study authors: Lung squamous cell carcinoma tumours had significantly higher Top 10 clone scores and productive clonality than lung adenocarcinoma tumours. In around ten adenocarcinoma cases, a strong correlation was found between maximal tumour-associated clone frequency and TIL tumour reactivity, whereas no such correlation was found between overall clonality and TIL tumour reactivity. The reactivity cohort included only around ten cases, and whether tumour-reactive clones share sequences with the dominant in vivo tumour-associated clones was not shown. Smoking pack-years did not significantly correlate with tumour TCR-beta clonality. Nearly half of NSCLC cases had tumour-associated clones >0.5%, found in around a third of adenocarcinomas compared with around 68% of squamous carcinomas.

A two-step multiplex PCR amplified TCR-beta CDR3 regions from genomic DNA, and the second step of the PCR added Illumina-compatible adaptors. TCR-beta immunosequencing was performed on an Illumina platform as a commercial immunoSEQ service. As for the authors' bioinformatics: Two measures summarised the repertoires: productive clonality, and Top 10 Clones, meaning the percentage of T-cell templates coming from the ten most frequent sequences. Productive clonality ranged from 0 to 1, with 1 indicating a monoclonal population. Using log10 scatter plots, tumour-associated clones were identified as sequences that made up at least 0.1% of tumour T-cell templates yet were absent from the matched non-adjacent lung. Student's t-tests were used for two-group comparisons, ANOVA for comparisons across stages, and linear regression for relationships, with analyses done in GraphPad Prism7 and R. TCRdb obtained this table from immuneACCESS and retained in-frame rearrangements with V and J assigned. These tables miss some clones; where compared with another copy, unresolved V genes account for less than half of the shortfall, and the remainder is unexplained. V and J calls and clone size are given by that table; D and trimming were obtained from the DNA. The sample has 3,000 to 3,500 clones on record, 60% to 85% of them singletons. The top ten hold 4% of the sample.

In this chain, TRBV6-6 is recombined with TRBJ1-1; the D gene is perhaps TRBD1, from 6 matching bases. The source material was lung tumor tissue. The source is a human donor with non-small cell lung cancer. In nucleotides, the sequence is TGTGCCAGCAGCAGCCGTAGGGGGACTGAAGCTTTCTTT. Its protein is CASSSRRGTEAFF.